Listed below are T cell receptor beta chains from one sample, sequenced in a study of control samples from healthy donors and cancer patients. The method was immunoSEQ multiplex PCR; TCRdb's version includes in-frame clones alone and lacks a portion of them. The sample lists about 150,000 clones, 80% to 95% seen once, with about 0.73% in the top ten. Specimen: blood. These receptors were obtained from a woman in her 30s in good health. The CDR3 runs from the conserved cysteine through the conserved F or W. The D gene is left open where the match is weak. Expanded clones get a size class; other rows say once, few or many, or leave the size out.

>TRBV7-3|.|TRBJ1-2|.
TGTGCCAGCAGCTTAAGGATCCCCTTTAAGGGCTACACCTTC
CASSLRIPFKGYTF
>TRBV7-2|.|TRBJ1-5|.
TGTGCCAGCAGCCCGGAAGTGGGGGAGAATCAGCCCCAGCATTTT
CASSPEVGENQPQHF
>TRBV27|.|TRBJ1-4|TRBD1
TGTGCCAGCAGTTTCGGACAGGGGGTCGGAAAACTGTTTTTT
CASSFGQGVGKLFF
>TRBV23-1|.|TRBJ2-3|.
TGCGCCAGCAGTCAATCGAGCGGTGCGTGTAGCACAGATACGCAGTATTTT
CASSQSSGACSTDTQYF
>TRBV4-1|.|TRBJ1-1|TRBD1
TGCGCCAGCAGCCAAGCATCAGGGGGCACTGAAGCTTTCTTT
CASSQASGGTEAFF
>TRBV29-1|.|TRBJ1-2|.
TGCAGCGTTAGATCTAACTATGGCTACACCTTC
CSVRSNYGYTF
>TRBV5-4|.|TRBJ1-1|.
TGTGCCAGCTCAAGGGAGGGACGGGACACTGAAGCTTTCTTT
CASSREGRDTEAFF
>TRBV11-2|.|TRBJ2-7|.
TGTGCCAGCAGCTTAGTCATTGGGGTCGAGCAGTACTTC
CASSLVIGVEQYF
>TRBV28|once|TRBJ1-1|.
TGTGCCAGCATCCCTTCCAGGGGTAGGAACACTGAAGCTTTCTTT
CASIPSRGRNTEAFF
>TRBV6-6|.|TRBJ1-2|.
TGTGCCAGCACCGGAGCAGGGAATTTATATGGCTACACCTTC
CASTGAGNLYGYTF
>TRBV4-2|.|TRBJ1-5|.
TGTGCCAGCAGCCAAGACCTCACGGATTTTCAGCCCCAGCATTTT
CASSQDLTDFQPQHF
>TRBV5-8|.|TRBJ2-2|.
TGTGCCAGCAGCTTGAGGGCCGGTTCGAACACCGGGGAGCTGTTTTTT
CASSLRAGSNTGELFF
>TRBV27|.|TRBJ2-6|TRBD2
TGTGCCAGCACTTTTTCGAGCGGGGACTCTGGGGCCAACGTCCTGACTTTC
CASTFSSGDSGANVLTF
>TRBV21-1|.|TRBJ2-7|.
TGTGCCAGCAGCAAACAACGGGAGGGTTTTTACGAGCAGTACTTC
CASSKQREGFYEQYF
>TRBV19|.|TRBJ2-7|.
TGTGCCAGTAGTCTCCGGGACACCTACGAGCAGTACTTC
CASSLRDTYEQYF
>TRBV30|once|TRBJ2-5|.
TGTGCCTGGAGTGTACAGCCGGGGAGGCAAGAGACCCAGTACTTC
CAWSVQPGRQETQYF
>TRBV5-1|.|TRBJ2-1|TRBD2
TGCGCCAGCAGCCAGCTAACTAGCGGATCCTACAATGAGCAGTTCTTC
CASSQLTSGSYNEQFF
>TRBV12-3/TRBV12-4|once|TRBJ2-7|.
TGTGCCAGCAGTCTGGGACACGTGGACGAGCAGTACTTC
CASSLGHVDEQYF
>TRBV7-2|.|TRBJ2-3|TRBD2
TGTGCCAGCAGCTATCAGAGGACTAGCGCTAGCACAGATACGCAGTATTTT
CASSYQRTSASTDTQYF
>TRBV18|.|TRBJ2-7|.
TGTGCCAGCTCACCACCCGGCCCAGCGGCGAACGAGCAGTACTTC
CASSPPGPAANEQYF
>TRBV5-6|.|TRBJ1-1|.
TGTGCCAGCAGTCCTCCGGACAGCAAAACCCTGAACACTGAAGCTTTCTTT
CASSPPDSKTLNTEAFF
>TRBV9|.|TRBJ1-1|.
TGTGCCAGCAGCGTAGTAATGCGGTCATCTGAAGCTTTCTTT
CASSVVMRSSEAFF